Presented here are 5 T cell receptor beta chains from one specimen sequenced in a study of blood T cell repertoires in COVID-19. The repertoire was sequenced with immunoSEQ multiplex PCR; TCRdb's copy has only in-frame clones and lacks some. The data contain about 160,000 clones, about three quarters of them singletons. The sequencing input was peripheral blood. Receptors originate from a man in his fifties or sixties with acute or convalescent COVID-19.

This clone occurred a few times. The chain recombines TRBV5-1 with TRBJ2-2; 9 bases line up with TRBD2. The CDR3 is made up of 16 amino acids. Germline V gene data show CDR1 as SGHRS and CDR2 as YFSETQ. With 0 bases clipped from V and 3 bases from J, the junction kept 3 bases outside the gene matches. The CDR3 sequence is CASSLEAGGDTGELFF. The CDR3 nucleotides read TGCGCCAGCAGCTTGGAAGCGGGGGGAGACACCGGGGAGCTGTTTTTT.

The chain employs TRBV19 and TRBJ1-2, with no clear D. The CDR3 runs to 12 residues. CDR1 and CDR2 (germline): LNHDA, SQIVND (reference sequence). Trimming took 3 bases from V and 8 from J, leaving 10 bases between them. CDR3 DNA sequence: TGTGCCAGTAGTATTAGGACGGGAGGCTACACCTTC. This sequence encodes CASSIRTGGYTF. The variable domain in full, with the rest retrieved from reference TRBV19 and TRBJ1-2, is DGGITQSPKYLFRKEGQNVTLSCEQNLNHDAMYWYRQDPGQGLRLIYYSQIVNDFQKGDIAEGYSVSREKKESFPLTVTSAQKNPTAFYLCASSIRTGGYTFGSGTRLTVV.

The rearrangement joins TRBV5-1 to TRBJ2-5; perhaps TRBD2 as D (6 bases). The CDR3 sequence is 15 residues long. Deletions cut 4 bases from V and 0 bases from J, with 13 bases between. The germline CDR1 and CDR2 sequences are SGHRS and YFSETQ. CDR3 DNA sequence: TGCGCCAGCAGCCTCTTTGGGGGGAACCAAGAGACCCAGTACTTC. Translating gives CASSLFGGNQETQYF. The full variable domain, in which reference TRBV5-1 and TRBJ2-5 provide the parts outside the CDR3, is KAGVTQTPRYLIKTRGQQVTLSCSPISGHRSVSWYQQTPGQGLQFLFEYFSETQRNKGNFPGRFSGRQFSNSRSEMNVSTLELGDSALYLCASSLFGGNQETQYFGPGTRLLVL.

The chain uses TRBV18 and TRBJ1-6; TRBD1 is a possible D gene (5 bases). This CDR3 is 13 amino acids long. CDR1 is KGHSH and CDR2 is LQKENI in the germline V gene. V gave up 0 bases and J gave up 12 bases, with 9 bases separating them. CDR3 DNA: TGTGCCAGCTCACCACCGATGGGGGGACCCCTCCACTTT. It specifies CASSPPMGGPLHF.

V usage is TRBV7-2 and J usage is TRBJ2-2; D might be TRBD1 (6 bases). V lost 6 bases to trimming and J lost 7 bases, with 15 bases between them. Per germline, CDR1 SGHTA and CDR2 FQGNSA. This CDR3 has 14 residues. CDR3 DNA: TGTGCCAGCAGTCCCTACTTAGGGGGCGGGGAGCTGTTTTTT. Translated, it gives CASSPYLGGGELFF.